One TCR beta chain is described in this entry. The antigen remains unidentified. This sample stems from a study of CD8+CD57+ T cells in acquired aplastic anemia. Study-level information: Sorted CD4+ and CD8+ cell DNA averaged around 3.3 ug. The study's findings and limits: About 30 CD8+ CDR3 sequences occurred in both the patients and the controls. Significant differences in CD8+ Simpson's diversity were not observed between patients and controls.

The sequenced patients had an expansion of CD8+CD57+ cells seen by flow cytometry. Patients were untreated when blood was sampled. The CDR3 is 14 amino acids. The V segment lost 6 bases and the J segment 6 bases; nucleotides outside the gene matches: 7. CDR1 is MGHRA, CDR2 YSYEKL, per germline. TCR beta VDJ combinations and CDR3 sequences were profiled from genomic DNA. TCRdb called the reads again in MiXCR, with one record for every CDR3 protein. Of about 190,000 distinct CDR3 sequences in the sample, 40% to 50% were seen once. The chain joins TRBV4-1 to TRBJ2-7; 11 nucleotides agree with TRBD1. This receptor was taken from a human donor with aplastic anemia. The sample consisted of sorted CD4+, CD8+, or CD8+CD57+ T cells (not recorded which) from PBMCs. CDR3 coding DNA: TGCGCCAGCAGTAAGCGGACAGGGGGCCGCGAGCAGTACTTC. Translating gives CASSKRTGGREQYF.